The present TCR beta chain was sequenced within a study of cytomegalovirus exposure and HLA in healthy donors. Germline V gene sequence: CDR1 GTSNPN, CDR2 SVGIG (reference sequence). CDR3 length: 14 amino acids. Trimming stripped 2 bases from V and 2 bases from J, with 10 bases between. Profiled with immunoSEQ multiplex PCR; TCRdb holds only in-frame clones, not every one. The sample has about 240,000 clones; around 86% are singletons. This receptor was identified in a woman between 25 and 40 years old in good health and CMV-seropositive. The J gene is TRBJ1-5, the V gene TRBV30; D is perhaps TRBD1 (6 bases). The sequenced sample consisted of PBMCs. This chain's CDR3 is CAWSHRVGNQPQHF. The CDR3 nucleotides are TGTGCCTGGAGTCACAGGGTCGGCAATCAGCCCCAGCATTTT.